This T cell receptor beta chain is drawn from a study of Ad26.COV2.S vaccination and SARS-CoV-2 variants. Study-wide results and limits: Relative to placebo recipients, vaccine recipients exhibited elevated spike-specific TCR breadth.

To note about this clone: Its antigen is unknown.

The treatment here: about 20 received Ad26.COV2.S at low or high dose, single or two shots; roughly five received placebo; per-sample allocation not given. Sampling took place 63 days after the first vaccine or placebo injection. Wuhan-strain SARS-CoV-2 spike was expressed by the Ad26 vector that made up the vaccine. Produced via immunoSEQ multiplex PCR; TCRdb's table is partial and in-frame only. The top ten clones hold roughly 3% of a sample with a few hundred thousand clones, around nine tenths of them seen once. V was cut by 0 bases and J by 0 bases, with 8 bases left in between. Germline V gives CDR1 LNHNV, CDR2 YYDKDF (reference sequence). CDR3 length: 15 amino acids.

The input for sequencing was peripheral blood, taken in a trial of Ad26.COV2.S vaccine versus placebo. This chain links TRBV15 with TRBJ1-2; D gene unclear. The clonotype comes from a person between 18 and 65 years old who received the Ad26.COV2.S COVID-19 vaccine or a placebo. The CDR3, as DNA: TGTGCCACCAGCAGAGATTATACCCCTAACTATGGCTACACCTTC. Translation gives CATSRDYTPNYGYTF.